The 13 T cell receptor beta chains below all came from one sample that was sequenced in a study of control samples from healthy donors and cancer patients. Only in-frame clones appear in the TCRdb table, and some are missing; sequencing was by immunoSEQ multiplex PCR. This table holds under 150,000 clones, 89% found once. The sequenced sample consisted of blood. The receptors stem from a man younger than 40 in good health.

This clone was detected only once. The genes are TRBV19 and TRBJ2-5; TRBD2 matches 8 bases. This CDR3 has 15 amino acids. V lost 9 bases to trimming and J lost 1 base; unmatched junction nucleotides: 10. Germline V gene lookup returns CDR1 LNHDA and CDR2 SQIVND (reference sequence). In DNA, the CDR3 is TGTGCCAGCAACGAGGTAGCGGGACCCCAAGAGACCCAGTACTTC. It specifies CASNEVAGPQETQYF.

The chain combines TRBV27 with TRBJ2-7; D remains ambiguous. In germline, CDR1 is MNHEY, CDR2 SMNVEV (reference sequence). The CDR3 contains 15 residues. V was cut by 8 bases and J by 0 bases, with 17 bases left in between. CDR3 amino acids: CASSTLETNSYEQYF. The CDR3 bases are TGTGCCAGCTCCACTCTGGAGACGAACTCCTACGAGCAGTACTTC.

The chain employs TRBV7-3 and TRBJ1-1; D call uncertain. The V and J ends lost 1 base and 1 base respectively, with 7 bases between them. The length of the CDR3 is 14 residues. Germline-derived CDR1 and CDR2 are SGHTA and FQGTGA. CDR3 protein: CASSLMGTNTEAFF. CDR3 DNA: TGTGCCAGCAGCTTAATGGGTACGAACACTGAAGCTTTCTTT.

J is TRBJ2-1 and V is TRBV19, with 16 bases matching TRBD2. The CDR3 has 17 residues. Germline CDR1 reads LNHDA; CDR2 reads SQIVND (reference sequence). Trimming cost V 5 bases and J 2 bases; bases outside gene matches: 3. CDR3 nucleotides: TGTGCCAGTAGTCCGGGACTAGCGGGAGGGCCCTACAATGAGCAGTTCTTC. It yields the protein CASSPGLAGGPYNEQFF.

This clone has just a few counts. The rearrangement links TRBV15 to TRBJ1-2; D is perhaps TRBD1 (5 bases). The CDR3 loop spans 16 amino acids. Germline assignment: CDR1 LNHNV and CDR2 YYDKDF (reference sequence). Trimming removed 0 bases at V and 8 bases at J, with 19 bases between. CDR3 bases: TGTGCCACCAGCAGAGATCGGGGGGGAAGGAAACTAGGCTACACCTTC. This sequence encodes CATSRDRGGRKLGYTF.

The chain is built from TRBV5-4 and TRBJ1-2, with D maybe TRBD1 (5 bases). Germline V lookup: CDR1 SGHNT, CDR2 YYREEE (reference sequence). Trimming cost V 4 bases and J 8 bases, with 18 bases left between them. The CDR3 loop spans 14 amino acids. CDR3 sequence reads: CASSGGGGRLGYTF. CDR3 DNA sequence: TGTGCCAGCAGCGGGGGTGGGGGACGGCTCGGCTACACCTTC. The full variable domain, completed using reference TRBV5-4 and TRBJ1-2, is ETGVTQSPTHLIKTRGQQVTLRCSSQSGHNTVSWYQQALGQGPQFIFQYYREEENGRGNFPPRFSGLQFPNYSSELNVNALELDDSALYLCASSGGGGRLGYTFGSGTRLTVV.

V usage is TRBV19 and J usage is TRBJ2-7; 9 bases align to TRBD1. The V gene end was trimmed by 1 base and the J gene end by 2 bases; junction bases not matched to a gene: 3. The CDR3 has 15 amino acids. Germline-derived CDR1 and CDR2 are LNHDA and SQIVND (reference sequence). CDR3: CASSIAQGAAYEQYF. The CDR3 region has the DNA TGTGCCAGTAGTATAGCACAGGGGGCGGCCTACGAGCAGTACTTC.

The chain couples TRBV15 to TRBJ1-5; D not certain. V was shortened by 0 bases and J by 6 bases, with 6 bases between the two germline ends. The CDR3 loop spans 13 amino acids. Germline V gene sequence: CDR1 LNHNV, CDR2 YYDKDF (reference sequence). The DNA for the CDR3 is TGTGCCACCAGCAGAGATTCCGGTCAGCCCCAGCATTTT. Its protein is CATSRDSGQPQHF.

The chain joins TRBV5-1 to TRBJ2-3, with 10 bases lining up with TRBD1. V shed 4 bases, J shed 8 bases, and the junction held 10 bases outside the gene matches. CDR3 length: 15 residues. Germline CDR1 SGHRS, CDR2 YFSETQ. In DNA, the CDR3 is TGCGCCAGCAGCGTGGGACAGGGGCCCTACGTTACGCAGTATTTT. Protein product: CASSVGQGPYVTQYF.

V gene TRBV6-1 combines with J gene TRBJ1-1; no clear D gene. Trimming removed 3 bases from V and 4 bases from J, with 12 bases in between. The CDR3 extends over 14 amino acids. In germline, CDR1 is MNHNS, CDR2 SASEGT. CDR3 region: CASSDRQARTEAFF. The CDR3, as DNA: TGTGCCAGCAGTGATCGCCAGGCGCGCACTGAAGCTTTCTTT.

The J gene is TRBJ2-6, the V gene TRBV9; D is unresolved. The CDR3 totals 13 residues. The V end lost 9 bases, the J end lost 0 bases, and 7 bases lay between the germline ends. Germline V gene data show CDR1 as SGDLS and CDR2 as YYNGEE. CDR3 amino acids: CATPNSGANVLTF. In DNA form, the CDR3 reads TGTGCCACCCCGAACTCTGGGGCCAACGTCCTGACTTTC.

The rearrangement joins TRBV19 to TRBJ2-7; 11 nucleotides agree with TRBD1. The CDR3 is 17 residues long. V was pared by 5 bases and J by 7 bases, with 16 bases of the junction left unmatched. Germline loops: CDR1 LNHDA, CDR2 SQIVND (reference sequence). CDR3 bases: TGTGCCAGTAGTCCACCCCCGGGACAGGGGGGTTTAAGGGAGCAGTACTTC. Protein product: CASSPPPGQGGLREQYF.

The chain combines TRBV7-2 with TRBJ2-7; maybe TRBD1 (6 bases). The CDR3 extends over 14 amino acids. V lost 5 bases, J lost 2 bases, and 13 bases lay in between. The germline CDR1 and CDR2 sequences are SGHTA and FQGNSA. The CDR3 here is CASSPLRTAYEQYF. In nucleotides, the CDR3 is TGTGCCAGCAGCCCCCTGAGGACAGCCTACGAGCAGTACTTC.